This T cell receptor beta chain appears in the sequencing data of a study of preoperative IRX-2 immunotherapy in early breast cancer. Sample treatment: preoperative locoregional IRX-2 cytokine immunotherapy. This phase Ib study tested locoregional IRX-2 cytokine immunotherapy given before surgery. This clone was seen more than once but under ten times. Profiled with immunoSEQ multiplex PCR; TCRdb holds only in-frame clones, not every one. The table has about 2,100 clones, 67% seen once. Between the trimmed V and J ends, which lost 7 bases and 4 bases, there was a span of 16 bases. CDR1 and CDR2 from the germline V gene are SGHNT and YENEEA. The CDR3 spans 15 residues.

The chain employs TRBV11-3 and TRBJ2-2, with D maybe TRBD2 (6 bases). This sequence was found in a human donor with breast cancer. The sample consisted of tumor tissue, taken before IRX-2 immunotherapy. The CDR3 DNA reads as TGTGCCAGCACCCGATGGGGGGTGGGCACCGGGGAGCTGTTTTTT. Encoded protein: CASTRWGVGTGELFF.